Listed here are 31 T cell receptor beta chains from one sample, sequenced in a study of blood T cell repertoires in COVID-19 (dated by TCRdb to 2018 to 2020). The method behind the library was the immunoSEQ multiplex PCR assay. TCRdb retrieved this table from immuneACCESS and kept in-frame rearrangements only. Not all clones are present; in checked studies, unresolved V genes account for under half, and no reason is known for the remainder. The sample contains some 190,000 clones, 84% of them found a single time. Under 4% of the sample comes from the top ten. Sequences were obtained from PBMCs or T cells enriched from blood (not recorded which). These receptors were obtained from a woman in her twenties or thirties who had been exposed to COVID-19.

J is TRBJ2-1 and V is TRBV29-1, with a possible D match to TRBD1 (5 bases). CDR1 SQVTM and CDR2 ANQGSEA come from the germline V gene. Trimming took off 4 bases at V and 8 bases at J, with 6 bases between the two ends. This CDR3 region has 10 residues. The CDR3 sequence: CSVVGDEQFF. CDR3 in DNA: TGCAGCGTTGTAGGGGATGAGCAGTTCTTC.

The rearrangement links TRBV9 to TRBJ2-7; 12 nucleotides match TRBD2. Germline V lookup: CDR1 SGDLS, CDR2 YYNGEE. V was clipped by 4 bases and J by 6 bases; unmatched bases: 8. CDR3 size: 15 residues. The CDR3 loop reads CASSLGASGGGEQYF. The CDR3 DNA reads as TGTGCCAGCAGCCTCGGGGCTAGCGGGGGGGGCGAGCAGTACTTC.

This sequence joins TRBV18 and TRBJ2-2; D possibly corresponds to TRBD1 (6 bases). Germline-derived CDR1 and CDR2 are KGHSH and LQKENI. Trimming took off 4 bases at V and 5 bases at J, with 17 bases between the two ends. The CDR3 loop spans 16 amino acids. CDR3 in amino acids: CASSLQGRRGTGELFF. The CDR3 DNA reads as TGTGCCAGCTCACTTCAGGGAAGAAGGGGGACCGGGGAGCTGTTTTTT.

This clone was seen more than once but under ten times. The CDR3 here is CASSLALRSSGNTIYF. The CDR3 nucleotides read TGTGCCAGCAGCTTAGCCCTTAGGAGCTCTGGAAACACCATATATTTT. The V gene is TRBV7-6, the J gene TRBJ1-3; D is uncertain. Deletions cut 0 bases from V and 0 bases from J, with 9 bases between. Germline CDR1 and CDR2: SGHVS and FNYEAQ. This CDR3 region has 16 residues.

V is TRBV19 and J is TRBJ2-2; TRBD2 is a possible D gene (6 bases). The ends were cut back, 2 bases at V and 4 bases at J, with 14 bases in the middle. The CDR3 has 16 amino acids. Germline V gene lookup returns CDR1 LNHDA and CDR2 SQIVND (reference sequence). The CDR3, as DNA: TGTGCCAGTAGTATATGGTCGGGGGACCTCACCGGGGAGCTGTTTTTT. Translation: CASSIWSGDLTGELFF.

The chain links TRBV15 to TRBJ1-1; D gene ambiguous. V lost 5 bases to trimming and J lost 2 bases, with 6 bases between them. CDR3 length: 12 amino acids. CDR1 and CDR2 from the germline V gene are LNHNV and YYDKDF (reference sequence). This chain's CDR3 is CATSLANTEAFF. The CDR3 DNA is TGTGCCACCAGCTTAGCTAACACTGAAGCTTTCTTT.

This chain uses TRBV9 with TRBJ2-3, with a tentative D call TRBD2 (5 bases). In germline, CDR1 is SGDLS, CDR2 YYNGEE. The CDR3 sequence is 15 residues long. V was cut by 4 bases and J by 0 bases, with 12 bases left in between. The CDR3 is CASSPGSPSTDTQYF. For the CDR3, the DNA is TGTGCCAGCAGCCCGGGGAGCCCCAGCACAGATACGCAGTATTTT. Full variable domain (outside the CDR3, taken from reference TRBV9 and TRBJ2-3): DSGVTQTPKHLITATGQRVTLRCSPRSGDLSVYWYQQSLDQGLQFLIQYYNGEERAKGNILERFSAQQFPDLHSELNLSSLELGDSALYFCASSPGSPSTDTQYFGPGTRLTVL.

CDR3 region: CASSTNGQGGNYGYTF. The CDR3 DNA sequence: TGTGCCAGCTCAACAAACGGACAGGGGGGGAACTATGGCTACACCTTC. V gene TRBV18 combines with J gene TRBJ1-2; TRBD1 agrees at 10 bases. This CDR3 has 16 residues. V gave up 5 bases and J gave up 2 bases; unmatched junction bases: 8. Germline V gives CDR1 KGHSH, CDR2 LQKENI.

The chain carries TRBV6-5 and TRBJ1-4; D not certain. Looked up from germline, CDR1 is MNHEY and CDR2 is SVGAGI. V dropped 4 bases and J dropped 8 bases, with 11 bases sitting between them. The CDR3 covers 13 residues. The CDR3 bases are TGTGCCAGCAGTTCCCGACATGGGGAAAAACTGTTTTTT. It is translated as CASSSRHGEKLFF.

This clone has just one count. CDR3 DNA sequence: TGTGCCAGCAGCGGGCAGGTCGAAAGAACTGAAGCTTTCTTT. This sequence encodes CASSGQVERTEAFF. The V call is TRBV21-1, the J call TRBJ1-1; TRBD1, the table's D call, was not compared with the DNA. TRBV21-1 is deemed a pseudogene. The CDR3 consists of 14 residues.

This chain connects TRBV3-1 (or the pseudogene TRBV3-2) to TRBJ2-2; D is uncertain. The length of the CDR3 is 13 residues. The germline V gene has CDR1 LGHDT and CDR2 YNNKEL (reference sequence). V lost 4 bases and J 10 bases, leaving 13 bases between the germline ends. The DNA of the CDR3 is TGTGCCAGCAGCCGGAACGACTTGGCGGAGCTGTTTTTT. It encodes CASSRNDLAELFF.

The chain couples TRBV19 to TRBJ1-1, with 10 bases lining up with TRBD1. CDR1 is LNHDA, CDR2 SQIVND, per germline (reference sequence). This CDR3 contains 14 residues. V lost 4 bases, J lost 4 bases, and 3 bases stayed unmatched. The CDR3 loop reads CASSRTGGGTEAFF. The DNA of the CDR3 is TGTGCCAGTAGTAGGACAGGGGGGGGCACTGAAGCTTTCTTT.

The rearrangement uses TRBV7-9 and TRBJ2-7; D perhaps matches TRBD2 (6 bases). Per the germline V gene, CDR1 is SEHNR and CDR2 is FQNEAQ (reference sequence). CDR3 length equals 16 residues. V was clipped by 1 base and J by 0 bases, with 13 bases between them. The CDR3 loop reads CASSLVAGMSSYEQYF. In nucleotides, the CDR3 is TGTGCCAGCAGCTTAGTGGCGGGGATGAGCTCCTACGAGCAGTACTTC.

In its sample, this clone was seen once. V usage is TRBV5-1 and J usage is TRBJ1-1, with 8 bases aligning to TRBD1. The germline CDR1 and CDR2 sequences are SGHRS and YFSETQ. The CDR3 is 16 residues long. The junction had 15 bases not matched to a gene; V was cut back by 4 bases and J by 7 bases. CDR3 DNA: TGCGCCAGCAGCCAACCCCGTGGACAGGGCCTAAATGAAGCTTTCTTT. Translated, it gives CASSQPRGQGLNEAFF.

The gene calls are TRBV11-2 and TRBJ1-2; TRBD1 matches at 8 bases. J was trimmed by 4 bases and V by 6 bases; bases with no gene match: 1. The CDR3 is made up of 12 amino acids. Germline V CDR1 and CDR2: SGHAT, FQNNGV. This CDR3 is CASSGQGYGYTF. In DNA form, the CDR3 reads TGTGCCAGCAGTGGACAGGGCTATGGCTACACCTTC.

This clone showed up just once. The CDR3 loop is CASSLRLAGATGDTQYF. CDR3 sequence (DNA): TGTGCCAGTAGTTTACGACTAGCGGGGGCGACTGGAGATACGCAGTATTTT. This chain uses TRBV19 with TRBJ2-3; 12 bases fit TRBD2. Germline loops: CDR1 LNHDA, CDR2 SQIVND (reference sequence). The V gene end was trimmed by 5 bases and the J gene end by 5 bases; junction bases not matched to a gene: 11. The CDR3 consists of 17 residues.

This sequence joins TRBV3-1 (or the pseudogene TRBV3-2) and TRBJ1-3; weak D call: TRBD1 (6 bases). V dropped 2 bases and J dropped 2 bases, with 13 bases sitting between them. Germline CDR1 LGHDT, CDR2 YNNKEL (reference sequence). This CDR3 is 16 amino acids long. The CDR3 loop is CASSQRKGVTGNTIYF. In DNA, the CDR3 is TGTGCCAGCAGCCAACGTAAGGGGGTGACTGGAAACACCATATATTTT.

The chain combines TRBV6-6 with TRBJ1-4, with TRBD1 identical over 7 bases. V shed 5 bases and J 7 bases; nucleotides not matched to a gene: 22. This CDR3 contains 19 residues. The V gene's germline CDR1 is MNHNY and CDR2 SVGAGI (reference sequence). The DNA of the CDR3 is TGTGCCAGCAGTCGGGGGTTAGGGGACAGACTCTATCCGCGTGAAAAACTGTTTTTT. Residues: CASSRGLGDRLYPREKLFF.

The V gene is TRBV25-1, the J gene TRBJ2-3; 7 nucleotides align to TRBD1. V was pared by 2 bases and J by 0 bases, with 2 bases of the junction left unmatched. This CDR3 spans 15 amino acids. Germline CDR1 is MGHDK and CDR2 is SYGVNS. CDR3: CASSERDSSTDTQYF. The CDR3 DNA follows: TGTGCCAGCAGTGAACGGGACAGTAGCACAGATACGCAGTATTTT.

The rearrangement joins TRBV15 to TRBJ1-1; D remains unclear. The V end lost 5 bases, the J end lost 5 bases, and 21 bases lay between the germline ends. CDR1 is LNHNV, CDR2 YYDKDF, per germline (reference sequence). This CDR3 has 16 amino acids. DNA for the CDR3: TGTGCCACCAGCGAAGAGCCGGGAGGGATTGGAACTGAAGCTTTCTTT. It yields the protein CATSEEPGGIGTEAFF.

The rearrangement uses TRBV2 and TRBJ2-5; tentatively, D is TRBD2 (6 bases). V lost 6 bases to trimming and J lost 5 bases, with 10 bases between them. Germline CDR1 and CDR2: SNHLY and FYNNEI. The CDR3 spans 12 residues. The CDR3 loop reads CASSMLAETQYF. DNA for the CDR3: TGTGCCAGCAGCATGCTAGCGGAGACCCAGTACTTC. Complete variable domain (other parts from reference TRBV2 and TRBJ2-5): EPEVTQTPSHQVTQMGQEVILRCVPISNHLYFYWYRQILGQKVEFLVSFYNNEISEKSEIFDDQFSVERPDGSNFTLKIRSTKLEDSAMYFCASSMLAETQYFGPGTRLLVL.

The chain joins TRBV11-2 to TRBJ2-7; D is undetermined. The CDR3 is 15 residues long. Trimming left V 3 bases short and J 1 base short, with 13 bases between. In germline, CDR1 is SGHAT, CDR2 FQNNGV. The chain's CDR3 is CASSLQSRHSYEQYF. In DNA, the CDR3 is TGTGCCAGCAGCTTGCAGTCCCGCCATTCCTACGAGCAGTACTTC.

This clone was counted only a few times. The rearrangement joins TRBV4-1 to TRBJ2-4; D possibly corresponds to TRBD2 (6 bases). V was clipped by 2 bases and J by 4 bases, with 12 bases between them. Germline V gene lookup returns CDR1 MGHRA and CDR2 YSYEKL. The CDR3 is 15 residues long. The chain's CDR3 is CASSQPSEWKNIQYF. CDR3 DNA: TGCGCCAGCAGCCAACCTAGCGAGTGGAAAAACATTCAGTACTTC.

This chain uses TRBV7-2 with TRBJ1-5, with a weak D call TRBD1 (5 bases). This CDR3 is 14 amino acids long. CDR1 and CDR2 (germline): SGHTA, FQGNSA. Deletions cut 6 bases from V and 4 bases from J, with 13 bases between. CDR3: CASSFRGLNQPQHF. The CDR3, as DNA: TGTGCCAGCAGTTTCCGGGGACTTAATCAGCCCCAGCATTTT.

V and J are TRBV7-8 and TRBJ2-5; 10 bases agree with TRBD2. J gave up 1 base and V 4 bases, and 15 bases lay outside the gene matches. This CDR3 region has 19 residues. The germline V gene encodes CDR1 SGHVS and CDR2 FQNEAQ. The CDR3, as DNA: TGTGCCAGCAGCTCATCCCGGAGGGTAGCGGGGGGCCCCCAAGAGACCCAGTACTTC. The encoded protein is CASSSSRRVAGGPQETQYF.

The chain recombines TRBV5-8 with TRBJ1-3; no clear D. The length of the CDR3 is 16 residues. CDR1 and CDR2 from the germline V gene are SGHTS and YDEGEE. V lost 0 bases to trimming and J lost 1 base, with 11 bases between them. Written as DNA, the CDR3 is TGTGCCAGCAGCTTGGTAGTCGTCGTATCTGGAAACACCATATATTTT. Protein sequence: CASSLVVVVSGNTIYF. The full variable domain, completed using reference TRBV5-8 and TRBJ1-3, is EAGVTQSPTHLIKTRGQQATLRCSPISGHTSVYWYQQALGLGLQFLLWYDEGEERNRGNFPPRFSGRQFPNYSSELNVNALELEDSALYLCASSLVVVVSGNTIYFGEGSWLTVV.

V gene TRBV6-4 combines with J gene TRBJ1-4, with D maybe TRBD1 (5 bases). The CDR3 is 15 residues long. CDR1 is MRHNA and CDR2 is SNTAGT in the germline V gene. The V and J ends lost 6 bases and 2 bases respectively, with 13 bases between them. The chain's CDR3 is CASSSGAGTNEKLFF. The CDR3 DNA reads TGTGCCAGCAGCAGCGGGGCGGGTACTAATGAAAAACTGTTTTTT.

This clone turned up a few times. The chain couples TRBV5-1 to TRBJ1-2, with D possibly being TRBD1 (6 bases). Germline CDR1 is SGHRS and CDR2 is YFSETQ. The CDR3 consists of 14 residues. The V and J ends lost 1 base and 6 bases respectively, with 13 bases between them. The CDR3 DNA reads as TGCGCCAGCAGCTTGTTCCAGGGGACGGATGGCTACACCTTC. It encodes CASSLFQGTDGYTF.

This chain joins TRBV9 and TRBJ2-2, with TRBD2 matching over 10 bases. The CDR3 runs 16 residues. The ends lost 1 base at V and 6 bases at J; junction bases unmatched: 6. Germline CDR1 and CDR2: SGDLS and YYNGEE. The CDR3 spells CASSVISGGASGELFF. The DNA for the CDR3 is TGTGCCAGCAGCGTAATCAGCGGGGGGGCCTCCGGGGAGCTGTTTTTT. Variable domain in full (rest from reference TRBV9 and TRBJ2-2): DSGVTQTPKHLITATGQRVTLRCSPRSGDLSVYWYQQSLDQGLQFLIQYYNGEERAKGNILERFSAQQFPDLHSELNLSSLELGDSALYFCASSVISGGASGELFFGEGSRLTVL.

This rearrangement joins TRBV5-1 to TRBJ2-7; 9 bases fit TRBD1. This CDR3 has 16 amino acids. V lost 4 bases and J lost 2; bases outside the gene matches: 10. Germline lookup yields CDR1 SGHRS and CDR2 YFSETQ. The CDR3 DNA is TGCGCCAGCAGCCTGAGGGGACAGGGTAGCGCCTACGAGCAGTACTTC. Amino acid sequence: CASSLRGQGSAYEQYF.

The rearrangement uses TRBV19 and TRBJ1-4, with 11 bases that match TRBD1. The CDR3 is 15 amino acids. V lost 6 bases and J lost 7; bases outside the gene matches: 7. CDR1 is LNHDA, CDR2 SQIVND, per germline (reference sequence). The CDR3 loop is CASRTMGQGGEKLFF. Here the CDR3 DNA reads TGTGCCAGTAGGACGATGGGACAGGGGGGTGAAAAACTGTTTTTT.